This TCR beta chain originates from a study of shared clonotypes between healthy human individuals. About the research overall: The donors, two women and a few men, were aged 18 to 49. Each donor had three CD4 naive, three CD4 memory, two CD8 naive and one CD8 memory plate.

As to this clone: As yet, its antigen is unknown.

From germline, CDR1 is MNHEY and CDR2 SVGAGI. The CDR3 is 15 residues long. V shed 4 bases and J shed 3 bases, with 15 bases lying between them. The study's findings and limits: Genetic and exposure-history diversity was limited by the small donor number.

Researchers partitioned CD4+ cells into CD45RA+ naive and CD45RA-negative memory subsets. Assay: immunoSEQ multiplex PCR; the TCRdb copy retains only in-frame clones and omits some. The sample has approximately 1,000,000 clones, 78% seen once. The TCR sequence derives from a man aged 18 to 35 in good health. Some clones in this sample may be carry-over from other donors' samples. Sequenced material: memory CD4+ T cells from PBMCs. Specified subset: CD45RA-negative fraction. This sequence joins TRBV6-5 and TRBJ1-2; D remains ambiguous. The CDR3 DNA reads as TGTGCCAGCAGTTCCAACCGTGGCCAGGACTATGGCTACACCTTC. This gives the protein CASSSNRGQDYGYTF.